Listed below are T cell receptor beta chains from one sample, sequenced in a study of cytomegalovirus exposure and HLA in healthy donors. The method was immunoSEQ multiplex PCR; TCRdb's version includes in-frame clones alone and lacks a portion of them. The repertoire holds more than 95,000 clones, with roughly 66% as singletons. Sequenced sample: PBMCs. Receptor source: a woman aged 45-59 years in good health and CMV-seronegative. Each CDR3 is given with its conserved first and last residue. D genes are given only for firm matches. Part of the rows lack a size; the others show once, few, many or a class for expanded clones.

v_call	d_call	cdr3_length	j_call	clone_size	cdr3_aa	cdr3_nt
TRBV14	TRBD2	16	TRBJ2-2	-	CASSRMTSGGTGELFF	TGTGCCAGCAGCCGAATGACTAGCGGAGGTACCGGGGAGCTGTTTTTT
TRBV29-1	TRBD1	15	TRBJ2-3	-	CSVLRGTVNTDTQYF	TGCAGCGTTCTCCGAGGGACAGTTAACACAGATACGCAGTATTTT
TRBV28	-	14	TRBJ2-2	-	CASSLAENTGELFF	TGTGCCAGCAGTTTGGCAGAGAACACCGGGGAGCTGTTTTTT
TRBV30	-	11	TRBJ2-7	-	CAWSHTYEQYF	TGTGCCTGGAGTCACACCTACGAGCAGTACTTC
TRBV10-3	-	14	TRBJ1-2	-	CAISGGDLNYGYTF	TGTGCCATCAGTGGGGGCGACCTTAACTATGGCTACACCTTC
TRBV29-1	TRBD1	13	TRBJ2-5	-	CSVVGQEGETQYF	TGCAGCGTTGTGGGACAGGAGGGAGAGACCCAGTACTTC
TRBV7-7	-	13	TRBJ2-7	-	CASSLEEGYEQYF	TGTGCTAGCAGCTTAGAGGAGGGTTACGAGCAGTACTTC
TRBV7-8	-	14	TRBJ2-7	-	CASSPRQGTYEQYF	TGTGCCAGCAGCCCGCGGCAGGGCACTTACGAGCAGTACTTC
TRBV5-4	TRBD1	15	TRBJ2-2	-	CASSWDRANTGELFF	TGTGCCAGCAGTTGGGACAGGGCTAACACCGGGGAGCTGTTTTTT
TRBV11-3	TRBD1	17	TRBJ2-6	-	CASSGGQGTAGANVLTF	TGTGCCAGCAGCGGGGGACAGGGGACAGCTGGGGCCAACGTCCTGACTTTC
TRBV7-7	TRBD2	15	TRBJ2-5	-	CASSLVGAGEETQYF	TGTGCTAGCAGCTTAGTGGGAGCGGGGGAAGAGACCCAGTACTTC
TRBV27	-	13	TRBJ1-3	-	CASSSPYGNTIYF	TGTGCCAGCAGTTCCCCTTATGGAAACACCATATATTTT
TRBV19	-	16	TRBJ2-3	-	CASSVALGGAGDTQYF	TGTGCCAGTAGTGTCGCGTTAGGGGGGGCCGGAGATACGCAGTATTTT
TRBV18	-	13	TRBJ2-7	-	CASSLGQRYEQYF	TGTGCCAGCTCACTCGGACAGCGCTACGAGCAGTACTTC
TRBV25-1	TRBD2	14	TRBJ2-5	-	CASSRGGGTETQYF	TGTGCCAGCAGCCGGGGCGGGGGGACAGAGACCCAGTACTTC
TRBV5-1	-	17	TRBJ1-2	few	CASSLDGSGGVPHGYTF	TGCGCCAGCAGCTTGGATGGAAGTGGCGGGGTCCCTCATGGCTACACCTTC
TRBV7-2	-	16	TRBJ1-3	-	CASSLGGRISGNTIYF	TGTGCCAGCAGCTTAGGGGGCCGGATCTCTGGAAACACCATATATTTT
TRBV10-3	-	15	TRBJ2-1	-	CAISDYLVGFNEQFF	TGTGCCATCAGTGATTATCTAGTCGGATTCAATGAGCAGTTCTTC
TRBV7-6	TRBD2	17	TRBJ2-5	-	CASSLGGDSGGFETQYF	TGTGCCAGCAGCTTAGGAGGGGATAGCGGGGGGTTTGAGACCCAGTACTTC
TRBV4-2	-	15	TRBJ1-2	-	CASRRNQENNYGYTF	TGTGCCAGCAGACGAAATCAGGAAAATAACTATGGCTACACCTTC
TRBV6-7	TRBD1	20	TRBJ1-1	few	CASSYPSDRGIPFGITEAFF	TGTGCCAGCAGTTACCCTAGTGACAGGGGGATACCTTTCGGGATCACTGAAGCTTTCTTT
TRBV7-9	TRBD2	17	TRBJ2-1	-	CASSPPFRASGNDEQFF	TGTGCCAGCAGCCCCCCCTTCCGGGCTAGCGGGAATGATGAGCAGTTCTTC
TRBV19	-	13	TRBJ1-1	-	CASSMSENTEAFF	TGTGCCAGTAGTATGTCAGAGAACACTGAAGCTTTCTTT
TRBV7-3	TRBD1	13	TRBJ1-2	-	CASSVQGGSGYTF	TGTGCCAGCAGCGTACAGGGGGGAAGTGGCTACACCTTC
TRBV6-5	TRBD2	16	TRBJ2-7	-	CASSSQGLAGAYEQYF	TGTGCCAGCAGTTCCCAGGGACTAGCGGGGGCCTACGAGCAGTACTTC
TRBV18	-	14	TRBJ1-2	-	CASSPGSANYGYTF	TGTGCCAGCTCCCCGGGGTCGGCTAACTATGGCTACACCTTC
TRBV10-2	-	12	TRBJ1-5	few	CASSGGGQPQHF	TGCGCCAGCAGTGGTGGCGGGCAGCCCCAGCATTTT
TRBV5-1	TRBD2	16	TRBJ2-1	-	CASSYLPTSGSNEQFF	TGCGCCAGCAGCTACCTACCGACTAGCGGGAGCAATGAGCAGTTCTTC
TRBV10-2	-	14	TRBJ1-5	-	CASSFQGSNQPQHF	TGCGCCAGCAGTTTCCAGGGGAGCAATCAGCCCCAGCATTTT